Listed below are T cell receptor beta chains from one sample, sequenced in a study of blood T cell repertoires in COVID-19. Repertoires were generated with immunoSEQ multiplex PCR, while TCRdb's copy carries only in-frame clones and drops some. The sample records 100,000 or so clones, approximately 86% being singletons. The sequencing input was peripheral blood. Receptor source: a man aged 45-65 years with active or convalescent COVID-19. Both conserved end residues are part of each CDR3. The D gene is left open where the match is weak. Rows may omit the clone size; those that give it use once, few, many or a size class.

. | TRBJ2-5 | . | TRBV5-6 | TGTGCCAGCAGCTCGGGACTTGCCCAGGGGGACCAGTACTTC | CASSSGLAQGDQYF
. | TRBJ1-1 | . | TRBV4-1 | TGCGCCAGCAGCCAAGATCCAGGCCGCACTGAAGCTTTCTTT | CASSQDPGRTEAFF
TRBD1 | TRBJ2-5 | . | TRBV5-1 | TGCGCCAGCAGCAGGCAGGGGGCTGAAGAGACCCAGTACTTC | CASSRQGAEETQYF
. | TRBJ2-3 | . | TRBV5-1 | TGCGCCAGCAGCTTGGCCCCCTCTAGCCTGGCAGATACGCAGTATTTT | CASSLAPSSLADTQYF
. | TRBJ2-5 | . | TRBV28 | TGTGCCAGCAGTCCGGAGGGTAGAGAGACCCAGTACTTC | CASSPEGRETQYF
. | TRBJ2-2 | . | TRBV28 | TGTGCCAGCAGTAGGGGGGGGCCCAACACCGGGGAGCTGTTTTTT | CASSRGGPNTGELFF
. | TRBJ2-7 | . | TRBV29-1 | TGCAGCTTTACGGACAGCATACCCTACGAGCAGTACTTC | CSFTDSIPYEQYF
TRBD2 | TRBJ2-1 | few | TRBV5-1 | TGCGCCAGCAGCCGCGACAGATCCCGGGGGGATGAGCAGTTCTTC | CASSRDRSRGDEQFF
. | TRBJ2-5 | . | TRBV28 | TGTGCCAGCAGTTTGGGGGGACAGTTCCAAGAGACCCAGTACTTC | CASSLGGQFQETQYF
. | TRBJ1-2 | . | TRBV5-6 | TGTGCCAGCAGCGGGTCCCAGGCTAACTATGGCTACACCTTC | CASSGSQANYGYTF
. | TRBJ2-1 | . | TRBV7-9 | TGTGCCAGCAGCTTGGCAGGTCTCGACAATGAGCAGTTCTTC | CASSLAGLDNEQFF
. | TRBJ2-5 | once | TRBV5-6 | TGTGCCAGCAGCATGACCGGGGTGGAGACCCAGTACTTC | CASSMTGVETQYF
TRBD1 | TRBJ2-1 | . | TRBV10-3 | TGTGCCATCTCGGCAGGGGGCGATGAGCAGTTCTTC | CAISAGGDEQFF
TRBD1 | TRBJ1-1 | . | TRBV28 | TGTGCCAGCGTTTGGACAGGAAACACTGAAGCTTTCTTT | CASVWTGNTEAFF
. | TRBJ1-1 | . | TRBV11-2 | TGTGCCAGCAGCTTAGATCCGGGCACTGAAGCTTTCTTT | CASSLDPGTEAFF
TRBD2 | TRBJ2-3 | . | TRBV27 | TGTGCCAGCAGTTTGGGCACAACGGGGGGGGGAGGTCGCACAGATACGCAGTATTTT | CASSLGTTGGGGRTDTQYF
. | TRBJ2-2 | . | TRBV6-5 | TGTGCCAGCAGTTACCCCCGGGGGGGGGAGCTGTTTTTT | CASSYPRGGELFF
TRBD2 | TRBJ2-1 | . | TRBV5-1 | TGCGCCAGCAGCCCTGGACTAGCGGGGGATTACAATGAGCAGTTCTTC | CASSPGLAGDYNEQFF
TRBD2 | TRBJ2-1 | once | TRBV4-1 | TGCGCCAGCAGCCAAATAGCGGGAGCCAACAATGAGCAGTTCTTC | CASSQIAGANNEQFF
TRBD2 | TRBJ2-3 | few | TRBV5-6 | TGTGCCAGCAGCTTCCCGGGACTAGCGGGGGGGATCTTCACAGATACGCAGTATTTT | CASSFPGLAGGIFTDTQYF
. | TRBJ1-6 | . | TRBV11-2 | TGTGCCAGCAGCCCTTGGAGGGATTCACCCCTCCACTTT | CASSPWRDSPLHF
. | TRBJ2-2 | . | TRBV19 | TGTGCCTGTACCATAAATACGGGGACCGGGGAGCTGTTTTTT | CACTINTGTGELFF
. | TRBJ1-2 | . | TRBV7-2 | TGTGCCAGCAGCTTAGCGGCGGGCGGCTACACCTTC | CASSLAAGGYTF
TRBD1 | TRBJ2-1 | . | TRBV5-4 | TGTGCCAGCAGCTTGGCAGGGGGAAAGGTATACAATGAGCAGTTCTTC | CASSLAGGKVYNEQFF
. | TRBJ1-5 | . | TRBV18 | TGTGCCAGCTCACCAGGGCAGGGTCCACCTAATCAGCCCCAGCATTTT | CASSPGQGPPNQPQHF
. | TRBJ1-6 | many | TRBV7-9 | TGTGCCAGCAGAGGTGGGCCGAACTCACCCCTCCACTTT | CASRGGPNSPLHF
. | TRBJ1-1 | . | TRBV11-2 | TGTGCCAGCAGCATTCGACACGTTGAAGCTTTCTTT | CASSIRHVEAFF
TRBD1 | TRBJ1-6 | . | TRBV4-3 | TGCGCCAGCAACCTATTACAGGGGAATTCACCCCTCCACTTT | CASNLLQGNSPLHF
. | TRBJ2-3 | . | TRBV29-1 | TGCAGCGTCGGGGGAGCAGATACGCAGTATTTT | CSVGGADTQYF
. | TRBJ1-1 | . | TRBV6-6 | TGTGCCAGCAGTTACGAAGACGGGGAAGCTTTCTTT | CASSYEDGEAFF
TRBD1 | TRBJ2-2 | . | TRBV10-3 | TGTGCCATCAGAACCGGGACAGGGATGACCGGGGAGCTGTTTTTT | CAIRTGTGMTGELFF
TRBD1 | TRBJ1-6 | . | TRBV5-6 | TGTGCCAGCAGCTTTCCCGGGACAGGGAATTCACCCCTCCACTTT | CASSFPGTGNSPLHF
. | TRBJ1-6 | . | TRBV7-8 | TGTGCCAGCAGCTTCGCCGACAGGAGCTCCTATAATTCACCCCTCCACTTT | CASSFADRSSYNSPLHF
. | TRBJ1-1 | . | TRBV21-1 | TGTGCCAGCAGCCCTGGTCACAGGGGGACTGAAGCTTTCTTT | CASSPGHRGTEAFF
TRBD2 | TRBJ2-1 | once | TRBV27 | TGTGCCAGCAGTTTATACCCCAGGGAGGGTGAGCAGTTCTTC | CASSLYPREGEQFF
. | TRBJ2-3 | . | TRBV2 | TGTGCCAGCAGGGGCAGCACAGATACGCAGTATTTT | CASRGSTDTQYF
. | TRBJ2-3 | . | TRBV5-1 | TGCGCCAGCAGCTCACTTAGCGGCACAGATACGCAGTATTTT | CASSSLSGTDTQYF
TRBD1 | TRBJ2-5 | . | TRBV10-1 | TGCGCCAGCAGTGTTGGGACAGGGGTTGGAGAGACCCAGTACTTC | CASSVGTGVGETQYF
TRBD1 | TRBJ1-5 | . | TRBV27 | TGTGCCAGCAGTCCCCCAGGGGGACAGGGACAGCCCCAGCATTTT | CASSPPGGQGQPQHF
. | TRBJ1-3 | . | TRBV6-5 | TGTGCCAGCAGTCGGGACAACTCTGGAAACACCATATATTTT | CASSRDNSGNTIYF
TRBD1 | TRBJ2-2 | . | TRBV24-1 | TGTGCCACCAGTGGGGACAGCCCTACCGGGGAGCTGTTTTTT | CATSGDSPTGELFF
. | TRBJ1-5 | . | TRBV18 | TGTGCCAGCTCACCAGGGAGTAGCAATCAGCCCCAGCATTTT | CASSPGSSNQPQHF
TRBD1 | TRBJ2-3 | . | TRBV5-1 | TGCGCCAGCAGTCAGATCCTTAGGGGGCGAGGCACAGATACGCAGTATTTT | CASSQILRGRGTDTQYF
. | TRBJ2-2 | . | TRBV27 | TGTGCCAGCAGGCCTTGGACTGGGAACACCGGGGAGCTGTTTTTT | CASRPWTGNTGELFF
. | TRBJ1-6 | . | TRBV14 | TGTGCCAGCAGCCAAGGGGGGCAGGCTTATAATTCACCCCTCCACTTT | CASSQGGQAYNSPLHF
TRBD1 | TRBJ1-4 | . | TRBV2 | TGTGCCAGCAGACGGGACAGGGGGAGTGAAAAACTGTTTTTT | CASRRDRGSEKLFF
. | TRBJ2-3 | . | TRBV4-2 | TGTGCCAGCAGCCAAGCCAGACTCACAGATACGCAGTATTTT | CASSQARLTDTQYF
. | TRBJ2-4 | . | TRBV11-2 | TGTGCCAGCAGCTTAGATTGGGGCCAGTCTGTAGTGTCCAAAAACATTCAGTACTTC | CASSLDWGQSVVSKNIQYF
. | TRBJ1-2 | . | TRBV28 | TGTGCCAGCAGTTTTCAGGATATTATACGCTACACCTTC | CASSFQDIIRYTF
. | TRBJ2-6 | . | TRBV2 | TGTGCCAGCAGTGAGGACTGGAGCTCTGGGGCCAACGTCCTGACTTTC | CASSEDWSSGANVLTF
TRBD1 | TRBJ1-1 | . | TRBV7-2 | TGTGCCAGCAGCTACCAGGGGGGTCAGACTGAAGCTTTCTTT | CASSYQGGQTEAFF
. | TRBJ2-7 | . | TRBV6-2/TRBV6-3 | TGTGCCAGCAGTTACTCGGGCAGGGCCTACGAGCAGTACTTC | CASSYSGRAYEQYF
TRBD2 | TRBJ2-3 | . | TRBV5-1 | TGCGCCAGCAAAAGGGTCAGTCGCGGGGGAGATACGCAGTATTTT | CASKRVSRGGDTQYF
TRBD1 | TRBJ2-2 | . | TRBV18 | TGTGCCAGCTCACCCCCCGGACAGGGGTCCCTTTCGGACGGGGAGCTGTTTTTT | CASSPPGQGSLSDGELFF
TRBD1 | TRBJ1-1 | few | TRBV6-5 | TGTGCCAGCAGTTCCGGAGACAGGGGCGCTTTCTTT | CASSSGDRGAFF
TRBD2 | TRBJ2-3 | . | TRBV7-2 | TGTGCCAGCAGCACATTAGCGGGGGGAAGCACAGATACGCAGTATTTT | CASSTLAGGSTDTQYF
TRBD1 | TRBJ1-1 | . | TRBV7-9 | TGTGCCAGCAGCCTACCGGGACAGGGGGATGAAGCTTTCTTT | CASSLPGQGDEAFF
. | TRBJ1-1 | . | TRBV28 | TGTGCCAGCAGTCTCCGACAGTTACCGTGGGCTTTCTTT | CASSLRQLPWAFF